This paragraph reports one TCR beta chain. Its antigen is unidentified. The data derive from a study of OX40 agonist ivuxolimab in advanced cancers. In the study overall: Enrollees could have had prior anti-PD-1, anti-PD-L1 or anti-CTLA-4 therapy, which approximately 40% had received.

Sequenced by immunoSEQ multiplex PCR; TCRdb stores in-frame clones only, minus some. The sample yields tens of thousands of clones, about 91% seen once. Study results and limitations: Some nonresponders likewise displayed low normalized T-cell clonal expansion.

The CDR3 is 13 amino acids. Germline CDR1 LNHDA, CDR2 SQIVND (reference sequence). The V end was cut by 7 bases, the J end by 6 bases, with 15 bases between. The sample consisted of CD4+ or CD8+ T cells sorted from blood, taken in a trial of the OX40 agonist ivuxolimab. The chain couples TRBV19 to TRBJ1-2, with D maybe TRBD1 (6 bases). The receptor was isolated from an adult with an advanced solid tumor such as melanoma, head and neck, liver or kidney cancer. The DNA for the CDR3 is TGTGCCAGTAACGCCCAGGGGATTGATGGCTACACCTTC. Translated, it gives CASNAQGIDGYTF.